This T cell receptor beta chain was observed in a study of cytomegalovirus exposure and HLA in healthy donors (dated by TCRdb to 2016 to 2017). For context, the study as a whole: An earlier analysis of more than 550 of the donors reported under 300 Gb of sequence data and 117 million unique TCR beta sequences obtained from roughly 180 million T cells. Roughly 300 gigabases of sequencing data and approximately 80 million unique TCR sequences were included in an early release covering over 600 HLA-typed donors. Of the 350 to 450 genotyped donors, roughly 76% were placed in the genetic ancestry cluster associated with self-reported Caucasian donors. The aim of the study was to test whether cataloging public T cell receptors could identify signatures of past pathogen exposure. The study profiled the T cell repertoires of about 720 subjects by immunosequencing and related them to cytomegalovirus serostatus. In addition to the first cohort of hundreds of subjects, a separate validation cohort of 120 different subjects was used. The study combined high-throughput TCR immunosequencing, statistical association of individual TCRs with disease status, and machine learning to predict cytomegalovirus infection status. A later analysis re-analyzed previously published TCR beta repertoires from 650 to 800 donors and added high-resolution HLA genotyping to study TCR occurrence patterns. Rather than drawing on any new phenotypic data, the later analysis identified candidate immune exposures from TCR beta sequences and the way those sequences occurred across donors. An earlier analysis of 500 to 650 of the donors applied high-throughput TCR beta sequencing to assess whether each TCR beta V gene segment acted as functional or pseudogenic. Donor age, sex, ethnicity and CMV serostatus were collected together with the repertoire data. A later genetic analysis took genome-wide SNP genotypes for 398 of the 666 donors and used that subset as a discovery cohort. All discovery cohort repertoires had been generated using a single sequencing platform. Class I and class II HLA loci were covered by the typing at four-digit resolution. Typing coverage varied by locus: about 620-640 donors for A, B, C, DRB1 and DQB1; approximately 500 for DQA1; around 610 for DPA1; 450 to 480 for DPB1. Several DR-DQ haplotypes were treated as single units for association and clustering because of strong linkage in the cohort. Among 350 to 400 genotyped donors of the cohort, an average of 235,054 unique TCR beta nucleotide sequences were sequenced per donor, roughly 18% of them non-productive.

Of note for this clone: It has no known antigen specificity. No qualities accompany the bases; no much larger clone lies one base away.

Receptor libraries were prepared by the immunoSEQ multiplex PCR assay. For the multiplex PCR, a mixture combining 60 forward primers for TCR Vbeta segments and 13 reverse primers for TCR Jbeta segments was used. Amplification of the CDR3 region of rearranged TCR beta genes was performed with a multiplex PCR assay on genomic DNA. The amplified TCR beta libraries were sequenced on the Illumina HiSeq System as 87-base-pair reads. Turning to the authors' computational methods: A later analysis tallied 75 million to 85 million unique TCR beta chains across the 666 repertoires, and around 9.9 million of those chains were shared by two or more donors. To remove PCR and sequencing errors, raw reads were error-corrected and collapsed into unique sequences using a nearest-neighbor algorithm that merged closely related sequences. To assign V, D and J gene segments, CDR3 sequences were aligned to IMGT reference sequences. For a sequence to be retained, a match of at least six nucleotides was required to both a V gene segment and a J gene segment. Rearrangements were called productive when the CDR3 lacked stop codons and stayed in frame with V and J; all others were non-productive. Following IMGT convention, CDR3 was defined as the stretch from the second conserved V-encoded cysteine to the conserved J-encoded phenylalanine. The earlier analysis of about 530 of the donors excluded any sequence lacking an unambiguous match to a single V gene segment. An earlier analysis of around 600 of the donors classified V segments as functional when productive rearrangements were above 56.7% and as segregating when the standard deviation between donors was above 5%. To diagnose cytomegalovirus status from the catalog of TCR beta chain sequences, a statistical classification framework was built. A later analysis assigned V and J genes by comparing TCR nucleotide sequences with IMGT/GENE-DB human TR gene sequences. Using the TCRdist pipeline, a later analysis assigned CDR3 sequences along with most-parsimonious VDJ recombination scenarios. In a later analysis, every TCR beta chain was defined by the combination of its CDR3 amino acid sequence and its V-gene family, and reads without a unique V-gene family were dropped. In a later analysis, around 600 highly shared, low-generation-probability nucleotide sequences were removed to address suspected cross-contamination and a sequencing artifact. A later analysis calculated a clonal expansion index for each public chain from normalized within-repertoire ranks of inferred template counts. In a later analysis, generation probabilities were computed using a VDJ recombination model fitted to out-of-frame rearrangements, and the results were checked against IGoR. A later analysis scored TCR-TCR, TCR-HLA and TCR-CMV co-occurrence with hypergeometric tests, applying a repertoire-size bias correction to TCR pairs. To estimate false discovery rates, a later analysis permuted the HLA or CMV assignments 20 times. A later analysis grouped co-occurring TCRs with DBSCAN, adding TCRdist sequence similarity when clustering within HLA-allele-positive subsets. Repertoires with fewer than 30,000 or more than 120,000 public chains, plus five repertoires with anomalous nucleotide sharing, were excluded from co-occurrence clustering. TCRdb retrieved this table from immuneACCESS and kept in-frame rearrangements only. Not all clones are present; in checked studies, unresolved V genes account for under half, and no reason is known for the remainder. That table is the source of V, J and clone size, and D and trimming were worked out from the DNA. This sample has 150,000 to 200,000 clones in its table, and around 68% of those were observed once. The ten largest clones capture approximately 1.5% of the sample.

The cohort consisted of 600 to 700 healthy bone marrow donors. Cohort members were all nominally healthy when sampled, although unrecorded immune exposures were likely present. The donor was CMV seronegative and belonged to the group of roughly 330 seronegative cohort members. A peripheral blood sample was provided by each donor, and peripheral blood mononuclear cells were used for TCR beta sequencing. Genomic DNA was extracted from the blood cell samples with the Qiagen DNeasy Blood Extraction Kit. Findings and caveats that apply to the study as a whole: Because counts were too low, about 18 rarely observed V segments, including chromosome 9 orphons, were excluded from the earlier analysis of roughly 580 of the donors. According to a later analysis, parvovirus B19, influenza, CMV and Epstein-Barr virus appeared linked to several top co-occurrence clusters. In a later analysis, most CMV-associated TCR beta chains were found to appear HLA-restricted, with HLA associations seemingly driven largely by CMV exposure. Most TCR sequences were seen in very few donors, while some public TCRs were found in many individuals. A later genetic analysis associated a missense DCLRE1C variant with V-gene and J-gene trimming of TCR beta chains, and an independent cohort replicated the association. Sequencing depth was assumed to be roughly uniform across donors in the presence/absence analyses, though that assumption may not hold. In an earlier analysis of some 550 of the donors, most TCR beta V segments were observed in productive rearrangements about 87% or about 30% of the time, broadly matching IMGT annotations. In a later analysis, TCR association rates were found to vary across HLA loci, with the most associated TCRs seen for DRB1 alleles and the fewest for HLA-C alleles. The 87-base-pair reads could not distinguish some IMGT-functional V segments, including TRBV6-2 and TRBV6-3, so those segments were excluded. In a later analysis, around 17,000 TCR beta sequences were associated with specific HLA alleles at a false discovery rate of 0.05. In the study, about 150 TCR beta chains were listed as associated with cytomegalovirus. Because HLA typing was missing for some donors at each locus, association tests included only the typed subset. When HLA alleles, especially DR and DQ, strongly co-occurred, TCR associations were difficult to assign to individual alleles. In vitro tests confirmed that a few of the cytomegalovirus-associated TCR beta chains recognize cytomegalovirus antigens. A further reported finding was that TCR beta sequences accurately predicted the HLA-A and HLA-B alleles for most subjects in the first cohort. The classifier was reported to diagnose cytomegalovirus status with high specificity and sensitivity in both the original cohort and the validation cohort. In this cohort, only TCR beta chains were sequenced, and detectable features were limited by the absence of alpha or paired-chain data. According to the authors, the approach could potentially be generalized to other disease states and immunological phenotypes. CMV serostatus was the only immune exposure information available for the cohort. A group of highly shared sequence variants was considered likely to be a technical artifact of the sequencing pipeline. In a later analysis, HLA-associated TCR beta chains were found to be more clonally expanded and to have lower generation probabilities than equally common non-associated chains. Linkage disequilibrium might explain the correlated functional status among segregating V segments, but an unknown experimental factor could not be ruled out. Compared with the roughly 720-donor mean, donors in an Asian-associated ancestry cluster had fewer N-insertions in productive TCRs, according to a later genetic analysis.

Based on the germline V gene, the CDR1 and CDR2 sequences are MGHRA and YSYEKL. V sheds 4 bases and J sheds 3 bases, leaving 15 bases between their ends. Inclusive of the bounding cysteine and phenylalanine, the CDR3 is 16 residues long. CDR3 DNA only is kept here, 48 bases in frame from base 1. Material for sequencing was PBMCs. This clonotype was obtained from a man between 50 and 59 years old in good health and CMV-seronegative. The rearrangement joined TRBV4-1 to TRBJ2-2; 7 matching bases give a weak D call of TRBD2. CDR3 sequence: CASSPFGGGHTGELFF. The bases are TGCGCCAGCAGCCCCTTTGGGGGGGGGCACACCGGGGAGCTGTTTTTT.